This T cell receptor (beta chain) was observed in a study of early T cells in non-severe SARS-CoV-2 infection. The CDR3 loop spans 14 amino acids. Trimming stripped 4 bases from V and 0 bases from J, with 10 bases between. CDR1 is MNHEY and CDR2 is SMNVEV in the germline V gene (reference sequence). As part of library construction, unique molecular identifiers were attached to individual cDNA molecules. One entry per CDR3 protein results from TCRdb running MiXCR on the 5' RACE reads. The sample has 85,000 to 100,000 distinct CDR3 sequences, roughly 17% seen once. A few counts support this clonotype. The clonotype comes from an adult who was a healthcare worker with PCR-confirmed SARS-CoV-2 infection or an uninfected control (not recorded which). The sequences come from whole blood, collected at baseline. This chain connects TRBV27 to TRBJ2-7; D ambiguous. CDR3 region: CASSSPRPSYEQYF. The CDR3 nucleotides are TGTGCCAGCAGTTCCCCCAGGCCCTCCTACGAGCAGTACTTC.